The 10 T cell receptor beta chains below all came from one sample that was sequenced in a study of shared clonotypes between healthy human individuals. Some clones are missing from TCRdb's copy, which holds only in-frame ones; the method was immunoSEQ multiplex PCR. The sample consists of approximately 510,000 clones, around 74% of them appearing once. The sample consisted of PBMCs. The receptors originated from a woman aged 40 to 50 in good health. Some clones in this sample may be carry-over from other donors' samples.

This clone was recorded once. The same CDR3 can be traced to other DNA sequences in this sample. Here the CDR3 reads CSVALNEKLFF. The CDR3 DNA reads TGCAGCGTTGCCTTAAATGAAAAACTGTTTTTT. The chain couples TRBV29-1 to TRBJ1-4; no definite D call. From germline, CDR1 is SQVTM and CDR2 ANQGSEA. The CDR3 contains 11 residues. V gave up 4 bases and J gave up 5 bases, with 5 bases separating them.

The table lists this clone with a few counts. The rearrangement uses TRBV27 and TRBJ2-7; TRBD1 matches at 10 bases. V gave up 5 bases and J gave up 2 bases; unmatched junction bases: 6. Germline CDR1 is MNHEY and CDR2 is SMNVEV (reference sequence). This CDR3 region has 15 residues. For the CDR3, the DNA is TGTGCCAGCAGTCCGGGACAGGGGCGGGCCTACGAGCAGTACTTC. Translating gives CASSPGQGRAYEQYF.

This clone showed up just once. This rearrangement joins TRBV30 to TRBJ1-4; D gene unclear. V was pared by 0 bases and J by 7 bases, with 12 bases between. CDR3 length: 14 amino acids. Germline V gene lookup returns CDR1 GTSNPN and CDR2 SVGIG (reference sequence). Written as DNA, the CDR3 is TGTGCCTGGAGTGTCGGAGTTTCTAGTGAAAAACTGTTTTTT. This codes for CAWSVGVSSEKLFF.

The genes are TRBV28 and TRBJ1-1; TRBD1 agrees at 11 bases. Unmatched junction bases numbered 4, after V lost 6 bases and J lost 4 bases. Germline CDR1 reads MDHEN; CDR2 reads SYDVKM. The CDR3 runs to 14 residues. CDR3 DNA sequence: TGTGCCAGCAGATGGGGGACAGGGGGCACTGAAGCTTTCTTT. This gives the protein CASRWGTGGTEAFF.

The chain recombines TRBV7-2 with TRBJ2-1, with 10 bases aligning to TRBD2. The CDR3 sequence is 17 residues long. The J segment lost 8 bases and the V segment lost 0 bases, leaving 10 bases of the junction unmatched. From germline, CDR1 is SGHTA and CDR2 FQGNSA. The CDR3 reads CASSLASSGRAGYEQFF. CDR3 bases: TGTGCCAGCAGCTTAGCGAGCAGCGGGAGGGCCGGCTATGAGCAGTTCTTC.

V is TRBV30 and J is TRBJ2-7; no reliable D call. Trimming removed 1 base at V and 0 bases at J, with 10 bases between. Per germline, CDR1 GTSNPN and CDR2 SVGIG (reference sequence). The CDR3 runs to 14 residues. The CDR3 coding sequence is TGTGCCTGGAGTGGCCACGAGAGCTCCTACGAGCAGTACTTC. Translating gives CAWSGHESSYEQYF.

This clone was counted a few times. This rearrangement joins TRBV7-8 to TRBJ1-1, with a possible D match to TRBD1 (5 bases). Germline CDR1 and CDR2: SGHVS and FQNEAQ. Trimming took off 0 bases at V and 0 bases at J, with 8 bases between the two ends. This CDR3 comprises 15 residues. The CDR3 is CASSLAEGVNTEAFF. The DNA for the CDR3 is TGTGCCAGCAGCTTAGCGGAAGGGGTGAACACTGAAGCTTTCTTT.

This clone was picked up many times. The chain uses TRBV5-4 and TRBJ2-5; 8 bases map to TRBD2. Losses at the gene ends were 4 bases for V and 9 bases for J; bases not matched to a gene: 11. Germline V gene sequence: CDR1 SGHNT, CDR2 YYREEE (reference sequence). This CDR3 region has 14 residues. The CDR3, as DNA: TGTGCCAGCAGCGCCCGGGAGGGCCTTTTCTCCCAGTACTTC. It codes for CASSAREGLFSQYF. The variable domain in full, completed from reference TRBV5-4 and TRBJ2-5, reads ETGVTQSPTHLIKTRGQQVTLRCSSQSGHNTVSWYQQALGQGPQFIFQYYREEENGRGNFPPRFSGLQFPNYSSELNVNALELDDSALYLCASSAREGLFSQYFGPGTRLLVL.

V usage is TRBV5-4 and J usage is TRBJ2-1; the D is unclear. Looked up from germline, CDR1 is SGHNT and CDR2 is YYREEE (reference sequence). Trimming removed 4 bases from V and 0 bases from J, with 14 bases in between. The CDR3 length is 16 residues. The CDR3 sequence: CASSTTTQSSYNEQFF. For the CDR3, the DNA is TGTGCCAGCAGCACAACGACCCAGAGCTCCTACAATGAGCAGTTCTTC.

The CDR3 spells CAWSPRTSRNEQYF. The CDR3 nucleotides read TGTGCCTGGAGTCCAAGGACTAGCCGAAACGAGCAGTACTTC. This rearrangement joins TRBV30 to TRBJ2-7; TRBD2 aligns across 8 bases. Germline V gene data show CDR1 as GTSNPN and CDR2 as SVGIG (reference sequence). V gave up 2 bases and J gave up 5 bases; unmatched junction bases: 8. The CDR3 is 14 residues long.